This T cell receptor (beta chain) derives from a study of radiotherapy plus CTLA-4 blockade in lung cancer (dated by TCRdb to between 2017 and 2018). About the full investigation: Among enrolled patients, under 20% had an objective response and about 30% reached disease control.

Notes on this clone: Its specific antigen is unknown. No base quality values were provided; no much bigger clone lies one nucleotide off.

Study-level results and caveats: TCR clones derived from tumors expanded in peripheral blood after treatment with radiotherapy and ipilimumab. The strongest predictors of response were reported to be early dynamic shifts in blood T cell clones along with a rise in serum interferon-beta following radiation.

The trim is 3 bases for V and 4 bases for J, with a gap of 12 bases between the germline ends. Looking up the germline V gene yields CDR1 SGHTA and CDR2 FQGTGA. The CDR3 sequence holds 15 residues, the cysteine and phenylalanine included. Of the read, only the CDR3 DNA is kept; its 45 bases are in frame from base 1. In this study, focal radiation therapy paired with CTLA-4 blockade (ipilimumab) was tested in patients who had chemo-refractory metastatic non-small-cell lung cancer. Libraries were made using the immunoSEQ multiplex PCR assay. TCRdb obtained this table from immuneACCESS and retained in-frame rearrangements with V and J assigned. These tables miss some clones; where compared with another copy, unresolved V genes account for less than half of the shortfall, and the remainder is unexplained. The sample includes approximately 49,000 clones, with approximately 84% observed a single time. Around 30% of the sample is taken by the ten largest.

This sequence uses TRBV7-3 and TRBJ2-2, with no confident D gene call. The source of this sequence is a human donor with non-small cell lung cancer whose response to radiotherapy plus ipilimumab could not be evaluated. Material: peripheral blood, obtained from a patient treated with radiotherapy plus ipilimumab. The CDR3 has the sequence CASSFGPRGTGELFF. DNA sequence: TGTGCCAGCAGCTTTGGGCCCCGTGGCACCGGGGAGCTGTTTTTT. The CDR3 plus the reference TRBV7-3 and TRBJ2-2 genes for the other parts give the full variable domain: GAGVSQTPSNKVTEKGKYVELRCDPISGHTALYWYRQSLGQGPEFLIYFQGTGAADDSGLPNDRFFAVRPEGSVSTLKIQRTERGDSAVYLCASSFGPRGTGELFFGEGSRLTVL.